This is a list of T cell receptor beta chains from one sample in a study of T cell responses to AZD1222 COVID-19 vaccine. Some clones are missing from TCRdb's copy, which holds only in-frame ones; the method was immunoSEQ multiplex PCR. The table has some 67,000 clones, 83% seen once. Specimen: peripheral blood, collected 28 days after the second AZD1222 dose. The origin of the receptors is an adult who received the AZD1222 COVID-19 vaccine. Both conserved end residues are part of each CDR3. Fields, in order: CDR3 protein, CDR3 DNA, D gene, V gene, CDR3 length, clone size, J gene. The D gene is left open where the match is weak. Some rows have no size entry. The others give once, few or many, or a class for an expanded clone.

CASSLRVLSNEQYF TGCGCCAGCAGCCTCCGGGTCCTGAGCAACGAGCAGTACTTC - TRBV5-1 14 - TRBJ2-7
CASSRDSTGELFF TGCGCCAGCAGCCGGGACAGTACCGGGGAGCTGTTTTTT TRBD1 TRBV5-1 13 once TRBJ2-2
CASSQVLADTGELFF TGTGCCAGCAGCCAAGTACTAGCGGACACCGGGGAGCTGTTTTTT TRBD2 TRBV3-1/TRBV3-2 15 few TRBJ2-2
CASLPGLIPNTEAFF TGTGCCAGCCTTCCGGGGCTCATCCCCAACACTGAAGCTTTCTTT - TRBV27 15 - TRBJ1-1
CASTTGNAGYTF TGTGCCAGCACCACAGGGAATGCAGGCTACACCTTC - TRBV5-4 12 once TRBJ1-2
CASSSRQVSAGNTIYF TGTGCCAGCAGCTCTCGACAGGTTTCGGCTGGAAACACCATATATTTT - TRBV7-6 16 - TRBJ1-3
CASSPRTGQTGELFF TGTGCCAGCAGCCCTCGGACAGGGCAGACCGGGGAGCTGTTTTTT TRBD1 TRBV7-7 15 once TRBJ2-2
CASSQTENTEAFF TGTGCCAGCAGCCAAACAGAGAACACTGAAGCTTTCTTT - TRBV3-1/TRBV3-2 13 - TRBJ1-1
CASSLSLAGGGGEQFF TGTGCCAGCAGCCTGTCGCTAGCGGGGGGAGGTGGTGAGCAGTTCTTC TRBD2 TRBV11-3 16 - TRBJ2-1
CASSLLTSYEQYF TGTGCCAGCAGTTTACTCACCTCCTACGAGCAGTACTTC - TRBV28 13 - TRBJ2-7
CASSQAGGDTEAFF TGTGCCAGCAGCCAAGCAGGGGGGGATACTGAAGCTTTCTTT TRBD1 TRBV3-1/TRBV3-2 14 - TRBJ1-1
CATSEAMGNQPQHF TGTGCCACCAGCGAGGCGATGGGCAATCAGCCCCAGCATTTT - TRBV15 14 - TRBJ1-5
CASSYSGPQEGYTF TGTGCCAGCAGTTACTCGGGGCCCCAGGAGGGCTACACCTTC - TRBV6-6 14 - TRBJ1-2
CASSLLVQGENEQFF TGCGCCAGCAGCTTGTTGGTACAGGGGGAAAATGAGCAGTTCTTC TRBD1 TRBV5-1 15 - TRBJ2-1
CASSEGGAMYEQYF TGTGCCAGCAGTGAGGGGGGCGCCATGTACGAGCAGTACTTC - TRBV9 14 - TRBJ2-7
CASSPRSTQYF TGTGCCAGCTCCCCACGGTCGACCCAGTACTTC - TRBV2 11 - TRBJ2-5
CSASLDSPLHF TGCAGTGCTAGTTTAGATTCACCCCTCCACTTT - TRBV20-1 11 few TRBJ1-6
CASSPDRKGGYTF TGTGCCAGCAGTCCTGACAGGAAAGGGGGCTACACCTTC - TRBV12-3/TRBV12-4 13 - TRBJ1-2
CAWSVGGDSNQPQHF TGTGCCTGGAGTGTAGGGGGCGATAGCAATCAGCCCCAGCATTTT TRBD1 TRBV30 15 - TRBJ1-5
CASSSVGDEQFF TGTGCCAGCAGCTCGGTCGGTGATGAGCAGTTCTTC - TRBV5-5 12 once TRBJ2-1
CASSPGTVNTEAFF TGCGCCAGCAGCCCCGGGACGGTGAACACTGAAGCTTTCTTT - TRBV5-1 14 few TRBJ1-1
CASSLRLAGGSNEQFF TGCGCCAGCAGCTTGCGCCTAGCGGGGGGATCCAATGAGCAGTTCTTC TRBD2 TRBV5-1 16 - TRBJ2-1
CASSVTDRGFYGYTF TGTGCCAGCAGCGTCACCGACAGGGGTTTCTATGGCTACACCTTC TRBD1 TRBV7-8 15 - TRBJ1-2
CASSVGGGLTDTQYF TGTGCCAGCAGCGTAGGCGGGGGACTCACAGATACGCAGTATTTT TRBD2 TRBV9 15 once TRBJ2-3
CASSRGPTPPLDGYTF TGTGCCAGCAGCAGAGGACCCACCCCCCCACTGGATGGCTACACCTTC - TRBV7-8 16 - TRBJ1-2
CASSQRDRGNEKLFF TGTGCCAGCAGCCAAAGGGACAGGGGGAACGAAAAACTGTTTTTT TRBD1 TRBV4-2 15 - TRBJ1-4
CASSYSTDTQYF TGTGCCAGCAGCTATAGCACAGATACGCAGTATTTT - TRBV13 12 once TRBJ2-3